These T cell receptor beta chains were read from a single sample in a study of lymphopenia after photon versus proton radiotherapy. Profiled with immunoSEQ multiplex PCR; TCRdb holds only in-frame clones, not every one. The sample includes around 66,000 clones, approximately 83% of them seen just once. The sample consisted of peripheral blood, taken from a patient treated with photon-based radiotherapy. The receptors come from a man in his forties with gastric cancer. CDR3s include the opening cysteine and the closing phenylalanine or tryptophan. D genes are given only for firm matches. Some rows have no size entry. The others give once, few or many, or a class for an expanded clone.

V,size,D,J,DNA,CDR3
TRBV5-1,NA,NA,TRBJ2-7,TGCGCCAGCAGCTTGGCCTCCAGGCCTAGCTCCTACGAGCAGTACTTC,CASSLASRPSSYEQYF
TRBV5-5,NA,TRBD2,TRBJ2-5,TGTGCCAGCAGCTCAGGACTAGCGGGGGAGACCCAGTACTTC,CASSSGLAGETQYF
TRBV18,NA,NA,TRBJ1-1,TGTGCCAGCTCAAGGCAGGGCGACACTGAAGCTTTCTTT,CASSRQGDTEAFF
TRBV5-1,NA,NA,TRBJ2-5,TGCGCCAGCAGCTTAAGGGAGACCCAGTACTTC,CASSLRETQYF
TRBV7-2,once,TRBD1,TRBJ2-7,TGTGCCAGCAGCTTATTCGCGGGACAGGGGGCAAACGAGCAGTACTTC,CASSLFAGQGANEQYF
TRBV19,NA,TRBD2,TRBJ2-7,TGTGCCAGTAGTACAGGGACGGGGGGCTACGAGCAGTACTTC,CASSTGTGGYEQYF
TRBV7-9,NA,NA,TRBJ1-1,TGTGCCAGCAGCCCTGATAACACTGAAGCTTTCTTT,CASSPDNTEAFF
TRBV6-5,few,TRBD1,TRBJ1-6,TGTGCCAGCAGCCCCGGGACAGGGGGTTCACCCCTCCACTTT,CASSPGTGGSPLHF
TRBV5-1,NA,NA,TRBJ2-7,TGCGCCAGCAGCTCCGGACGCGAGCAGTACTTC,CASSSGREQYF
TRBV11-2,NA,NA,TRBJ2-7,TGTGCCAGCAGCACCCAGGGCCACGAGCAGTACTTC,CASSTQGHEQYF
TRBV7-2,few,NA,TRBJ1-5,TGTGCCAGCAGCTTAGCCGGGAGGGGCAATCAGCCCCAGCATTTT,CASSLAGRGNQPQHF
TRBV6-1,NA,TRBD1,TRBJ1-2,TGTGCCAGCAGTGGAGGGGGACAGGGGGCGTCTTACTATGGCTACACCTTC,CASSGGGQGASYYGYTF
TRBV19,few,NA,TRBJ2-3,TGTGCCAGTAGTACACAGGGGAGGTTTTCGGATACGCAGTATTTT,CASSTQGRFSDTQYF
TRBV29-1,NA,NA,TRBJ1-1,TGCAGCGTTGCGGGACACATGAACACTGAAGCTTTCTTT,CSVAGHMNTEAFF
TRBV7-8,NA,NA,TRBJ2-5,TGTGCCAGCAGCCATGATAAGGAGACCCAGTACTTC,CASSHDKETQYF
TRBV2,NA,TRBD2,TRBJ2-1,TGTGCCAGTGGGGGGGAGGCCGCGTACAATGAGCAGTTCTTC,CASGGEAAYNEQFF
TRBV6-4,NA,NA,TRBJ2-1,TGTGCCAGCAGTGAATCGGTGGGTTCGTACAATGAGCAGTTCTTC,CASSESVGSYNEQFF
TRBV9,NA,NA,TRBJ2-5,TGTGCCAGCAGCGACCCAGTAAATCAAGAGACCCAGTACTTC,CASSDPVNQETQYF
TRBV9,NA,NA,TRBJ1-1,TGTGCCAGCAGCCCCGACGGGCAGATTGAAGCTTTCTTT,CASSPDGQIEAFF
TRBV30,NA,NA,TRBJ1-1,TGTGCCTGGAGTGGGGGAAACACTGAAGCTTTCTTT,CAWSGGNTEAFF
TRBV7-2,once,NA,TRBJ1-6,TGTGCCAGCAGCTTTGGGACAAATGGGTCACCCCTCCACTTT,CASSFGTNGSPLHF
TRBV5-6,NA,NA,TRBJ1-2,TGTGCCAGCAGCCCCTTGGTCCGGGGGTACTATGGCTACACCTTC,CASSPLVRGYYGYTF
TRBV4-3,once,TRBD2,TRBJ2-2,TGCGCCAGCAGCCAAGATGGCGGGGGGTCCGGGGAGCTGTTTTTT,CASSQDGGGSGELFF
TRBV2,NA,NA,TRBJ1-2,TGTGCCAGCGGGTGGCAGACGGGAGGCTACACCTTC,CASGWQTGGYTF
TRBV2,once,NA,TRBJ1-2,TGTGCCAGCAGTGCCTCCCGACAGGTCCATGGCTACACCTTC,CASSASRQVHGYTF
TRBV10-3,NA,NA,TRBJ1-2,TGTGCCATCAGTGCGGGGACCGGTGGCGGCTACACCTTC,CAISAGTGGGYTF
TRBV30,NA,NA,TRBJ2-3,TGTGCCTGGAGGGTTAGCCCTAGCACAGATACGCAGTATTTT,CAWRVSPSTDTQYF
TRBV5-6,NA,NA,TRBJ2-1,TGTGCCAGCAGCTTGGTTCAGAAGGGCTATGAGCAGTTCTTC,CASSLVQKGYEQFF
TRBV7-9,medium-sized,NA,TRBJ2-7,TGTGCCAGCAGCTCAGACCCCGTCAGAGGGTCCCACGAGCAGTACTTC,CASSSDPVRGSHEQYF
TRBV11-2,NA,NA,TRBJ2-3,TGTGCCAGCAGCTTAGCTCGAACGTGGCACCTAAGCACAGATACGCAGTATTTT,CASSLARTWHLSTDTQYF
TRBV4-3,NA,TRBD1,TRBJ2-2,TGCGCCAGCAACCGGGACAGCGGGGAGCTGTTTTTT,CASNRDSGELFF
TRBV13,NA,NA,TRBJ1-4,TGTGCCAGCAGCCCGTGGGGGGCGGATGAAAAACTGTTTTTT,CASSPWGADEKLFF
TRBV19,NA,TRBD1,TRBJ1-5,TGTGCCAGTAGTACCGGGACAGGGGGGACCGGGGTGAGGCATTTT,CASSTGTGGTGVRHF
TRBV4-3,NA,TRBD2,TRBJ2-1,TGCGCCAGCAGCCAAGAAGCGGGGGAGCAGTTCTTC,CASSQEAGEQFF
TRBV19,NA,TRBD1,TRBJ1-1,TGTGCCAGTTTACAGGGGGCTGACACTGAAGCTTTCTTT,CASLQGADTEAFF
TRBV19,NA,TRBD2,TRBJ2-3,TGTGCCAGTAGTAGTATGGGGGGGTATGCTAGCACAGATACGCAGTATTTT,CASSSMGGYASTDTQYF
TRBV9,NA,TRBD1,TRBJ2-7,TGTGCCAGCAGCGTAGGGGCAGGGGGCGAATCCTACGAGCAGTACTTC,CASSVGAGGESYEQYF
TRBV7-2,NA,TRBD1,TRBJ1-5,TGTGCCAGCAGTTGGGACAGGTCACCTAATCAGCCCCAGCATTTT,CASSWDRSPNQPQHF
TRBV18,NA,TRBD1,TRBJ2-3,TGTGCCAGCTCACGTGAGACAGGGGGCGGAGATACGCAGTATTTT,CASSRETGGGDTQYF
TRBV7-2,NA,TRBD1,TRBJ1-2,TGTGCCAGCAGCTCTCAGGGGGCGAGTGGCTACACCTTC,CASSSQGASGYTF
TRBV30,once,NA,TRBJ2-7,TGTGCCTGGAGCGTAGGGGGGGCGAGCGAGCAGTACTTC,CAWSVGGASEQYF
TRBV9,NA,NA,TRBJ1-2,TGTGCCAGCAGCGTAGAAGGCAGGGTCGGGGAAGCTAACTATGGCTACACCTTC,CASSVEGRVGEANYGYTF
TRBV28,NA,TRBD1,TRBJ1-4,TGTGCCAGCAGTTCCGGGACAGGCGGAAAACTGTTTTTT,CASSSGTGGKLFF